These 10 T cell receptor beta chains were sequenced from one sample in a study of siplizumab effects on memory and regulatory T cells. Assay: immunoSEQ multiplex PCR; the TCRdb copy retains only in-frame clones and omits some. In the table there are under 100,000 clones, about 95% of which are singletons. The sequenced sample was non-Treg CD4+ T cells sorted from blood. Receptors were obtained from a human donor in good health.

This chain joins TRBV10-3 and TRBJ2-1, with 8 bases fitting TRBD2. The V gene's germline CDR1 is ENHRY and CDR2 SYGVKD. CDR3 size: 13 residues. J was trimmed by 6 bases and V by 9 bases; bases with no gene match: 7. CDR3 in amino acids: CAIRGGGGNEQFF. The CDR3 DNA reads TGTGCCATTCGGGGGGGAGGAGGCAATGAGCAGTTCTTC.

The chain has TRBV5-1 and TRBJ2-1, with 12 nucleotides matching TRBD2. Germline CDR1 reads SGHRS; CDR2 reads YFSETQ. The CDR3 has 16 residues. The trim removed 4 bases at V and 8 bases at J, leaving 10 bases unmatched. CDR3 coding DNA: TGCGCCAGCAGCCAACAACTAGCGGGAGGTTTCTATGAGCAGTTCTTC. It is translated as CASSQQLAGGFYEQFF. The entire variable domain, with the rest obtained from reference TRBV5-1 and TRBJ2-1, is as follows: KAGVTQTPRYLIKTRGQQVTLSCSPISGHRSVSWYQQTPGQGLQFLFEYFSETQRNKGNFPGRFSGRQFSNSRSEMNVSTLELGDSALYLCASSQQLAGGFYEQFFGPGTRLTVL.

This clone appeared once. The chain has TRBV13 and TRBJ1-5, with TRBD1 matching over 10 bases. The germline gives CDR1 PRHDT, CDR2 FYEKMQ (reference sequence). This CDR3 is built from 15 residues. V lost 5 bases and J lost 5; bases outside the gene matches: 6. This CDR3 reads CASSTRGQGYQPQHF. The CDR3 DNA sequence: TGTGCCAGCAGCACGCGGGGACAGGGGTATCAGCCCCAGCATTTT.

The chain joins TRBV28 to TRBJ2-5, with 8 bases that match TRBD1. The CDR3 has 15 amino acids. The V gene's germline CDR1 is MDHEN and CDR2 SYDVKM. V lost 5 bases and J lost 4; bases outside the gene matches: 9. The CDR3 here is CASSITGGTGETQYF. The CDR3 DNA reads as TGTGCCAGCAGTATAACAGGGGGTACAGGAGAGACCCAGTACTTC.

The CDR3: CASRGESNTGELFF. As DNA, the CDR3 is TGCGCCAGCCGGGGGGAGAGTAACACCGGGGAGCTGTTTTTT. The chain employs TRBV5-1 and TRBJ2-2; TRBD2 matches at 7 bases. Germline V gene lookup returns CDR1 SGHRS and CDR2 YFSETQ. The CDR3 runs 14 residues. Trimming took 7 bases from V and 2 from J; bases not matched to a gene: 5.

The genes are TRBV28 and TRBJ1-5, with D possibly being TRBD1 (6 bases). Germline V gives CDR1 MDHEN, CDR2 SYDVKM. This CDR3 region has 15 residues. Trimming removed 5 bases at V and 7 bases at J, with 18 bases between. This CDR3 reads CASSGSTATGQPQHF. CDR3 nucleotide sequence: TGTGCCAGCAGTGGAAGCACAGCTACAGGGCAGCCCCAGCATTTT.

The rearrangement links TRBV19 to TRBJ2-3; 8 bases line up with TRBD2. This CDR3 is 16 amino acids long. V lost 1 base and J lost 3; bases outside the gene matches: 6. Germline V gene lookup returns CDR1 LNHDA and CDR2 SQIVND (reference sequence). The CDR3 loop is CASSIGRGGGTDTQYF. In nucleotides, the CDR3 is TGTGCCAGTAGTATAGGTCGGGGGGGAGGAACAGATACGCAGTATTTT.

The chain combines TRBV28 with TRBJ1-5; 8 bases line up with TRBD1. The CDR3 sequence is 16 residues long. CDR1 is MDHEN and CDR2 is SYDVKM in the germline V gene. J was trimmed by 1 base and V by 6 bases; bases with no gene match: 8. The CDR3 loop reads CASRSAGQESNQPQHF. The DNA for the CDR3 is TGTGCCAGCAGGTCGGCGGGACAGGAAAGCAATCAGCCCCAGCATTTT.

This chain connects TRBV21-1 to TRBJ2-1. TRBV21-1 corresponds to a pseudogene. The CDR3 runs to 15 residues. The CDR3 is CASSKARRPGDEQFF. CDR3 DNA: TGTGCCAGCAGCAAAGCGCGGAGACCAGGCGATGAGCAGTTCTTC.

CDR3 residues: CASGSIRDREDNSPLHF. The CDR3 DNA is TGTGCCAGCGGGTCGATTCGGGACAGGGAAGATAATTCACCCCTCCACTTT. The chain recombines TRBV27 with TRBJ1-6, with TRBD1 matching over 9 bases. Germline V CDR1 and CDR2: MNHEY, SMNVEV (reference sequence). Trimming cost V 8 bases and J 5 bases; bases outside gene matches: 13. This CDR3 is 17 amino acids long.